This section outlines one T cell receptor (beta chain) sequence together with its context. CDR3 size: 18 residues. Germline V CDR1 and CDR2: MNHEY, SMNVEV (reference sequence). Trimming at V came to 3 bases and at J to 3 bases, leaving 13 bases not matched to a gene. The data are from a study of shared T cell receptors in the human thymus. Only in-frame clones appear in the TCRdb table, and some are missing; sequencing was by immunoSEQ multiplex PCR. The sample lists almost 550,000 clones, 70% to 80% seen once, with about 0.013% in the top ten. This sample was shared with a second study, whose subject was human thymus T cells. This second report adds: The thymus was resected at corrective cardiac surgery. Related research reported highly overlapping thymic repertoires among unrelated individuals.

The sample consisted of thymocytes. The TCR comes from a boy younger than two with a congenital heart defect. This chain joins TRBV27 and TRBJ2-1, with TRBD2 matching 8 bases. CDR3 region: CASSFPTHSGAHYNEQFF. The CDR3, as DNA: TGTGCCAGCAGTTTCCCCACCCATAGCGGGGCCCACTACAATGAGCAGTTCTTC.